These 17 T cell receptor beta chains share one sample of origin, sequenced in a study of pediatric ulcerative colitis. The repertoire was sequenced with immunoSEQ multiplex PCR; TCRdb's copy has only in-frame clones and lacks some. This sample has 45,000 to 75,000 clones, with 85% to 90% found just once. Sample: blood. The receptor source for this set is a boy younger than 18 who was a control in a study of pediatric ulcerative colitis.

The J gene is TRBJ1-1, the V gene TRBV13; TRBD1 matches 7 bases. This CDR3 contains 13 residues. The V and J ends lost 1 base and 5 bases, in that order; junction bases with no gene match: 1. The germline CDR1 and CDR2 sequences are PRHDT and FYEKMQ (reference sequence). This chain's CDR3 is CASSLEGATEAFF. The CDR3 DNA reads as TGTGCCAGCAGCTTAGAGGGGGCGACTGAAGCTTTCTTT.

This clone came up once. The chain has TRBV5-6 and TRBJ1-1, with D unresolved. CDR1 and CDR2 from the germline V gene are SGHDT and YYEEEE. CDR3 length: 15 amino acids. The ends were cut back, 2 bases at V and 0 bases at J, with 11 bases in the middle. The CDR3 sequence is CASSFGLRMNTEAFF. The CDR3 DNA reads as TGTGCCAGCAGCTTCGGTTTGAGGATGAACACTGAAGCTTTCTTT.

The chain has TRBV19 and TRBJ2-1, with 8 bases that match TRBD2. The germline CDR1 and CDR2 sequences are LNHDA and SQIVND (reference sequence). The trim removed 3 bases at V and 7 bases at J, leaving 5 bases unmatched. The CDR3 length is 14 residues. The CDR3 spells CASSMASGLNEQFF. As DNA, the CDR3 is TGTGCCAGTAGTATGGCTAGCGGGTTAAATGAGCAGTTCTTC. Looking up the rest from reference TRBV19 and TRBJ2-1 gives the full variable domain: DGGITQSPKYLFRKEGQNVTLSCEQNLNHDAMYWYRQDPGQGLRLIYYSQIVNDFQKGDIAEGYSVSREKKESFPLTVTSAQKNPTAFYLCASSMASGLNEQFFGPGTRLTVL.

This chain connects TRBV28 to TRBJ1-5; no firm D call. V was trimmed by 1 base and J by 0 bases, leaving 1 base between them. Germline V gene data show CDR1 as MDHEN and CDR2 as SYDVKM. CDR3 length: 13 amino acids. This chain's CDR3 is CASSLYSNQPQHF. The CDR3 DNA is TGTGCCAGCAGTTTATATAGCAATCAGCCCCAGCATTTT. Filled out from reference TRBV28 and TRBJ1-5, the complete variable domain reads DVKVTQSSRYLVKRTGEKVFLECVQDMDHENMFWYRQDPGLGLRLIYFSYDVKMKEKGDIPEGYSVSREKKERFSLILESASTNQTSMYLCASSLYSNQPQHFGDGTRLSIL.

Concerning this clone itself: The DNA is left out, because the CDR3 cannot be placed on it with certainty; the CDR3 is given as TCRdb lists it. The chain employs TRBV7-3 and TRBJ2-4; TRBD2 is the table's D call, not checked against the DNA. Germline V gene data show CDR1 as SGHTA and CDR2 as FQGTGA. The CDR3 comprises 16 residues, both ends counted. CDR3 protein: CASSLGISAPNNIQYF.

The chain combines TRBV7-8 with TRBJ1-1, with TRBD1 identical over 11 bases. The CDR3 is made up of 16 amino acids. Germline V CDR1 and CDR2: SGHVS, FQNEAQ. Trimming took 2 bases from V and 6 from J; bases not matched to a gene: 8. In DNA, the CDR3 is TGTGCCAGCAGCTTAAATGGACAGGGGGCAATTTCTGAAGCTTTCTTT. This sequence encodes CASSLNGQGAISEAFF. The whole variable domain, remainder taken from reference TRBV7-8 and TRBJ1-1, is GAGVSQSPRYKVAKRGQDVALRCDPISGHVSLFWYQQALGQGPEFLTYFQNEAQLDKSGLPSDRFFAERPEGSVSTLKIQRTQQEDSAVYLCASSLNGQGAISEAFFGQGTRLTVV.

The genes are TRBV10-3 and TRBJ2-6; 7 nucleotides agree with TRBD1. CDR3 length: 16 amino acids. The trim removed 6 bases at V and 0 bases at J, leaving 5 bases unmatched. CDR1 ENHRY and CDR2 SYGVKD come from the germline V gene. The CDR3 region is CAISRDSISGANVLTF. CDR3 DNA: TGTGCCATCAGCCGGGACAGCATCTCTGGGGCCAACGTCCTGACTTTC.

The chain recombines TRBV29-1 with TRBJ1-3; tentatively, D is TRBD1 (6 bases). This CDR3 has 14 residues. The V end was cut by 2 bases, the J end by 4 bases, with 12 bases between. CDR1 is SQVTM and CDR2 is ANQGSEA in the germline V gene. The CDR3 reads CSVEHRAGGNTIYF. The CDR3 DNA follows: TGCAGCGTTGAACACAGGGCCGGAGGAAACACCATATATTTT.

The V and J genes are TRBV4-2 and TRBJ2-1; 12 bases map to TRBD1. The CDR3 is made up of 15 amino acids. Trimming removed 4 bases from V and 6 bases from J; junction bases left unmatched: 4. Germline values: CDR1 LGHNA, CDR2 YNFKEQ. The CDR3 nucleotides are TGTGCCAGCAGCCTCCGGGACAGGGGGCTCAATGAGCAGTTCTTC. Its protein product is CASSLRDRGLNEQFF.

The chain recombines TRBV5-4 with TRBJ2-2; the D is unclear. Germline-derived CDR1 and CDR2 are SGHNT and YYREEE (reference sequence). CDR3 length: 14 residues. Deletions cut 3 bases from V and 3 bases from J, with 9 bases between. CDR3 nucleotides: TGTGCCAGCAGCTCGGGCATTGACACCGGGGAGCTGTTTTTT. Protein product: CASSSGIDTGELFF.

There are a few counts of this clone. The gene calls are TRBV18 and TRBJ1-2; the match to TRBD1 covers 7 bases. Germline V gives CDR1 KGHSH, CDR2 LQKENI. After removal of 3 bases from V and 5 bases from J, the junction contained 3 bases not matched to a gene. The CDR3 consists of 13 residues. CDR3 sequence: CASSPDRMYGYTF. The CDR3 DNA follows: TGTGCCAGCTCACCGGACAGGATGTATGGCTACACCTTC.

This clone was detected only once. V and J are TRBV19 and TRBJ1-5, with unresolved D. With 6 bases removed from V and 2 bases from J, the gap between germline ends came to 11 bases. Looked up from germline, CDR1 is LNHDA and CDR2 is SQIVND (reference sequence). The CDR3 extends over 14 amino acids. CDR3 sequence: CASSPLRGNQPQHF. The CDR3 DNA follows: TGTGCCAGTAGCCCCCTCCGGGGCAATCAGCCCCAGCATTTT.

The rearrangement uses TRBV5-1 and TRBJ1-1; possibly TRBD1 for D (5 bases). Germline V gene sequence: CDR1 SGHRS, CDR2 YFSETQ. Trimming stripped 2 bases from V and 0 bases from J, with 17 bases between. The CDR3 is made up of 17 amino acids. This CDR3 reads CASSFRDSSLMNTEAFF. The CDR3 DNA is TGCGCCAGCAGCTTTAGGGACTCAAGCTTGATGAACACTGAAGCTTTCTTT.

This clone appeared once. The rearrangement links TRBV7-3 to TRBJ2-1; no clear D. Trimming stripped 1 base from V and 7 bases from J, with 8 bases between. CDR3 length: 13 amino acids. CDR1 is SGHTA and CDR2 is FQGTGA in the germline V gene. The CDR3 protein is CASSLMDGNEQFF. CDR3 sequence (DNA): TGTGCCAGCAGCTTAATGGACGGGAATGAGCAGTTCTTC.

The chain combines TRBV19 with TRBJ1-1; unclear D gene. Per the germline V gene, CDR1 is LNHDA and CDR2 is SQIVND (reference sequence). The CDR3 length is 13 residues. V gave up 2 bases and J gave up 3 bases, with 7 bases separating them. The CDR3 DNA sequence: TGTGCCAGTAGTATAAGGACGCACACTGAAGCTTTCTTT. This encodes CASSIRTHTEAFF.

V usage is TRBV5-4 and J usage is TRBJ2-2, with TRBD1 identical over 9 bases. With V trimmed by 4 bases and J by 3 bases, 7 bases remained unmatched. In germline, CDR1 is SGHNT, CDR2 YYREEE (reference sequence). This CDR3 is built from 16 residues. CDR3 region: CASSHPQGADTGELFF. CDR3 bases: TGTGCCAGCAGCCATCCACAGGGGGCAGACACCGGGGAGCTGTTTTTT.

This clone was detected a few times. The rearrangement joins TRBV4-3 to TRBJ1-6; D ambiguous. V was clipped by 5 bases and J by 7 bases, with 12 bases between them. Germline loops: CDR1 LGHNA, CDR2 YSLEER. The CDR3 consists of 14 residues. CDR3 sequence: CASSKGMENSPLHF. As DNA, the CDR3 is TGCGCCAGCAGCAAGGGAATGGAAAATTCACCCCTCCACTTT.